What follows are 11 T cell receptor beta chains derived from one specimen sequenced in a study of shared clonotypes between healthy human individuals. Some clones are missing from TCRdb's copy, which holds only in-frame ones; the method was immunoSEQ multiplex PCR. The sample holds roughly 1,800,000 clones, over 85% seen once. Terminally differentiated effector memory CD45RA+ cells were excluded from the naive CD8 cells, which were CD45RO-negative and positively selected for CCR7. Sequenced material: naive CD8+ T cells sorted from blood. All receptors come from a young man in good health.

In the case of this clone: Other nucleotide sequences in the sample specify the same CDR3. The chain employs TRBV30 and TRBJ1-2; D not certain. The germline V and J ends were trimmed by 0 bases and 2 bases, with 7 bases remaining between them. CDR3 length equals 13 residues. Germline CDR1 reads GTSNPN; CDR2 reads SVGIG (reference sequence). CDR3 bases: TGTGCCTGGAGTGTACCGGGGAACTATGGCTACACCTTC. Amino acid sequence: CAWSVPGNYGYTF.

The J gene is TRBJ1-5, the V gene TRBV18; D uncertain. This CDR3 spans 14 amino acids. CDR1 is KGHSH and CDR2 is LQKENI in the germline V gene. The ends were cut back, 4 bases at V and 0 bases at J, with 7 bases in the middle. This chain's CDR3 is CASSRTDSNQPQHF. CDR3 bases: TGTGCCAGCTCACGCACCGATAGCAATCAGCCCCAGCATTTT.

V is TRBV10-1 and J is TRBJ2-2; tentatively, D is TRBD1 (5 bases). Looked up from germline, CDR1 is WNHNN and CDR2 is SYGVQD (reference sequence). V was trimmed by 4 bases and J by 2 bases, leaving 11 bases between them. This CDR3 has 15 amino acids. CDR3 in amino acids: CASSGVRENTGELFF. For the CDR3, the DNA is TGCGCCAGCAGTGGAGTCAGGGAAAACACCGGGGAGCTGTTTTTT.

The CDR3 DNA sequence: TGTGCCAGCAGCCCCCGGGACGGTAAGAACACTGAAGCTTTCTTT. Residues: CASSPRDGKNTEAFF. The rearrangement joins TRBV5-4 to TRBJ1-1; D may be TRBD1 (5 bases). This CDR3 comprises 15 residues. Deletions cut 4 bases from V and 1 base from J, with 14 bases between. Per the germline V gene, CDR1 is SGHNT and CDR2 is YYREEE (reference sequence).

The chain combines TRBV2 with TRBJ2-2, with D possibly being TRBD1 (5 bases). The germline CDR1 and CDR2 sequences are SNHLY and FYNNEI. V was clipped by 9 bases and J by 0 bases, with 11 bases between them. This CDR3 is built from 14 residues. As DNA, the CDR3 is TGTGCCAGGGACACAGGAACGAACACCGGGGAGCTGTTTTTT. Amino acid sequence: CARDTGTNTGELFF.

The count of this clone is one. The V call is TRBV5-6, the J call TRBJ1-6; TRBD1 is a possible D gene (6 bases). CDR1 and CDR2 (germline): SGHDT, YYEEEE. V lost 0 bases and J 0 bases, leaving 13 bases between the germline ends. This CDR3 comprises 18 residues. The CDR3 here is CASSLGQAGSSYNSPLHF. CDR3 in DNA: TGTGCCAGCAGCTTGGGACAGGCGGGGAGCTCCTATAATTCACCCCTCCACTTT.

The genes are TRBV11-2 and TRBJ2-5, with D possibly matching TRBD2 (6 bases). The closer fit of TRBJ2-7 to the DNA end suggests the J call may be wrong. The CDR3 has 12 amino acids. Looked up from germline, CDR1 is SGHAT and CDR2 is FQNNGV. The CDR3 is CASGGSNYEQYF. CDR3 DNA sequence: TGTGCCAGCGGGGGGTCGAACTACGAGCAGTACTTC.

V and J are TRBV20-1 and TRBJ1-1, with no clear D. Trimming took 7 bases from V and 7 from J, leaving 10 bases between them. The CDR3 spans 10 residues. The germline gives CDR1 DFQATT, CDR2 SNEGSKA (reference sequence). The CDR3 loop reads CSVPPHEAFF. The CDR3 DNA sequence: TGCAGTGTCCCCCCCCATGAAGCTTTCTTT.

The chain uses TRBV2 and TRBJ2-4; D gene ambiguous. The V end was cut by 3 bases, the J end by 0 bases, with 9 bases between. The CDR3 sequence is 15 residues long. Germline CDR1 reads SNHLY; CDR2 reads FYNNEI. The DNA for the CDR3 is TGTGCCAGCAGTGATGAGTTTCTAGCCAAAAACATTCAGTACTTC. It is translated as CASSDEFLAKNIQYF.

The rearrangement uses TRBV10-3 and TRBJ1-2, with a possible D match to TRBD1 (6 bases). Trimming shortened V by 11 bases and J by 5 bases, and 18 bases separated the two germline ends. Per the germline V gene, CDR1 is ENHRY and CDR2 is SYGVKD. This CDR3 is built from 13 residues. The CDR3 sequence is CASWIQGGYGYTF. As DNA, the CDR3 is TGTGCCTCGTGGATACAGGGAGGTTATGGCTACACCTTC.

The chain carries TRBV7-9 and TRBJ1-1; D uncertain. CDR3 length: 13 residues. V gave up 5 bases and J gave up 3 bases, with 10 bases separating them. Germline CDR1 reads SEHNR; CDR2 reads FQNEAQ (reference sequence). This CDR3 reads CASSAVKDTEAFF. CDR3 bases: TGTGCCAGCAGCGCCGTGAAGGACACTGAAGCTTTCTTT.